This TCR beta chain emerged from a study of Tregs in tolerant kidney transplant recipients. The assay was immunoSEQ multiplex PCR, and TCRdb's table has in-frame clones only and misses some. The sample lists some 70,000 clones, about 83% occurring once. Germline V gene lookup returns CDR1 SGDLS and CDR2 YYNGEE. This CDR3 is built from 15 residues. Trimming removed 7 bases from V and 0 bases from J, with 14 bases in between. The J gene is TRBJ2-4, the V gene TRBV9, with D possibly being TRBD2 (6 bases). This TCR was sampled from a human donor in good health. Sequenced sample: CD4+ T cells from blood. CDR3 DNA: TGTGCCAGCGGATCCGGGAGAGGAGCCAAAAACATTCAGTACTTC. It specifies CASGSGRGAKNIQYF.